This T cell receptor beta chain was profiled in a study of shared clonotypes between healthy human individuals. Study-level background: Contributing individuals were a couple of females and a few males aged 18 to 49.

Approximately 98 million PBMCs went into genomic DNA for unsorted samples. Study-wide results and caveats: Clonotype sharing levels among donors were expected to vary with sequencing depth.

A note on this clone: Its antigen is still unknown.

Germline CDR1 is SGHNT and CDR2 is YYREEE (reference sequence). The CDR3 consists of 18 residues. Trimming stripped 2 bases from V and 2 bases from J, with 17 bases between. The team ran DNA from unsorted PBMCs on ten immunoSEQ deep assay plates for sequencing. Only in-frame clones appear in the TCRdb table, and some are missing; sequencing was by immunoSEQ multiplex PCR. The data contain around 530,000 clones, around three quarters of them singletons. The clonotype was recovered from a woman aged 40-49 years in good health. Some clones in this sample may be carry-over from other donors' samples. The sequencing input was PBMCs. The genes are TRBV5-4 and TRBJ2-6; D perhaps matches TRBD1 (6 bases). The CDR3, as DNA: TGTGCCAGCAGCTTCCATAAAACCGCAGGGGCTGGGGCCAACGTCCTGACTTTC. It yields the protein CASSFHKTAGAGANVLTF.